This T cell receptor beta chain emerged from a study of T cell changes during pregnancy in multiple sclerosis. The germline V gene has CDR1 LNHDA and CDR2 SQIVND (reference sequence). The V segment lost 5 bases and the J segment 6 bases; nucleotides outside the gene matches: 7. The CDR3 covers 15 residues. Here immunoSEQ multiplex PCR was the method, and the copy in TCRdb shows in-frame clones only, minus some. The profile covers around 75,000 clones, with 94% appearing a single time and 0.12% to 0.15% taken by the ten largest. The sequencing used CD4+ T cells from peripheral blood mononuclear cells, collected after pregnancy. The clonotype comes from a female donor with multiple sclerosis, enrolled in a pregnancy study. The chain combines TRBV19 with TRBJ1-5; 10 bases are a match to TRBD1. In nucleotides, the CDR3 is TGTGCCAGTAGTTTTCCGGGACAGGGGTTTCAGCCCCAGCATTTT. This codes for CASSFPGQGFQPQHF.